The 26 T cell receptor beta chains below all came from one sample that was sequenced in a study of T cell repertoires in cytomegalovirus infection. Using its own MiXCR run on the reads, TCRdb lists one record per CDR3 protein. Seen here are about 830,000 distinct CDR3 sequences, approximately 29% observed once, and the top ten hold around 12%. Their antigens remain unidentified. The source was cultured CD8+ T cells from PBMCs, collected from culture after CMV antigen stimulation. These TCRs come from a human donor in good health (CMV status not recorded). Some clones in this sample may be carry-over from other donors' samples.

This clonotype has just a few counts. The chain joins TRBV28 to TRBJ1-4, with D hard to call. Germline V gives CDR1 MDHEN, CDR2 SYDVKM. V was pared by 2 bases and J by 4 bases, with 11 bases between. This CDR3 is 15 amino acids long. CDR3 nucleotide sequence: TGTGCCAGCAGTTTACGGGGTCTCCATAATGAAAAACTGTTTTTT. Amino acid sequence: CASSLRGLHNEKLFF.

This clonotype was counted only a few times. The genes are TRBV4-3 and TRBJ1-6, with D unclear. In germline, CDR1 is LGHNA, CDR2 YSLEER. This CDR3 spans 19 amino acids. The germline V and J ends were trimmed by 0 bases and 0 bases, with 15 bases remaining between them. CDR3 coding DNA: TGCGCCAGCAGCCAAGATAGGGCAGTTTCAACCTCCTATAATTCACCCCTCCACTTT. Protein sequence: CASSQDRAVSTSYNSPLHF.

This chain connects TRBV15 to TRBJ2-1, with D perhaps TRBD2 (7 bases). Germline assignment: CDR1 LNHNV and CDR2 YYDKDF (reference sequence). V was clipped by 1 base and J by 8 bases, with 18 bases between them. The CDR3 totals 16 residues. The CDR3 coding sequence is TGTGCCACCAGCAGAGGAGGGAGGGGGGGTAGCGATGAGCAGTTCTTC. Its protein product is CATSRGGRGGSDEQFF.

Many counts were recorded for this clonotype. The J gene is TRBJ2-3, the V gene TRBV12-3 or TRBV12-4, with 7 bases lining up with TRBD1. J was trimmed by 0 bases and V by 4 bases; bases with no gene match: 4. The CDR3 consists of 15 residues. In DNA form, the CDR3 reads TGTGCCAGCAGTTACCGGGACAGTAGCACAGATACGCAGTATTTT. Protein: CASSYRDSSTDTQYF.

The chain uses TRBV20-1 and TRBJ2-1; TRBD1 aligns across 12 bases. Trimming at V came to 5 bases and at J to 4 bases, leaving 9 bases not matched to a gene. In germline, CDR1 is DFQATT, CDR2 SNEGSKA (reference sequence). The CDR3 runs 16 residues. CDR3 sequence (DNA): TGCAGTGCTTCTCAACCGGGACAGGGGGCATACAATGAGCAGTTCTTC. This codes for CSASQPGQGAYNEQFF.

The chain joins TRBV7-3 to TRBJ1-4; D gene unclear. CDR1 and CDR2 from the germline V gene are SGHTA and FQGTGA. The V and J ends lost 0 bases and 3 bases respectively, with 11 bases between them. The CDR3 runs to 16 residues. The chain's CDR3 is CASSLTPTDANEKLFF. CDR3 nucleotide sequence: TGTGCCAGCAGCTTAACCCCGACTGACGCTAATGAAAAACTGTTTTTT.

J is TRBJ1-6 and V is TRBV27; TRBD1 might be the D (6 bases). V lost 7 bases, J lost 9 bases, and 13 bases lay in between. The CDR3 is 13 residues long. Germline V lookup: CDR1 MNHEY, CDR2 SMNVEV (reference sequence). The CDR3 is CASTRGVGSPLHF. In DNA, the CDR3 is TGTGCCAGCACAAGGGGGGTTGGTTCACCCCTCCACTTT.

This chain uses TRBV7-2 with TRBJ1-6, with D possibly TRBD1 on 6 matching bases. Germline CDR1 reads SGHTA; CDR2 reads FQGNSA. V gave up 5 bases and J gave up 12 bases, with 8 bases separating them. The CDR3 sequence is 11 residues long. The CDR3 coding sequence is TGTGCCAGCAGCCAACAGGGACCCCTCCACTTT. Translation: CASSQQGPLHF.

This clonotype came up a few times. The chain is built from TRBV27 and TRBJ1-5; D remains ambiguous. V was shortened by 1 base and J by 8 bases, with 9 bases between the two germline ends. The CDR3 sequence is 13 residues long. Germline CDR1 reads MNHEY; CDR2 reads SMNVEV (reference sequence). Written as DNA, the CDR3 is TGTGCCAGCAGTTTATATCGGGCCGAGCCCCAGCATTTT. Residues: CASSLYRAEPQHF.

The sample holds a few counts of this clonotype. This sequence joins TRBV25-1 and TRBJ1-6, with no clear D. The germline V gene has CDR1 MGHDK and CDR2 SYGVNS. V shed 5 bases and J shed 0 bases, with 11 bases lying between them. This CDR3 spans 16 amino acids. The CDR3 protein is CASSPLGSSYNSPLHF. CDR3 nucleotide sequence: TGTGCCAGCAGTCCCCTTGGGAGCTCCTATAATTCACCCCTCCACTTT.

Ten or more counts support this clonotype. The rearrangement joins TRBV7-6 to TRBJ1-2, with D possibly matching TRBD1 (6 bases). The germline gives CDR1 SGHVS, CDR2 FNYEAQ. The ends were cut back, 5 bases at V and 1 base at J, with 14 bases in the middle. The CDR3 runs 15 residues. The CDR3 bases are TGTGCCAGCAGCAACGGCCAGGGGCTTAACTATGGCTACACCTTC. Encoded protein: CASSNGQGLNYGYTF. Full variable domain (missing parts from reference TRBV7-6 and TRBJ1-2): GAGVSQSPRYKVTKRGQDVALRCDPISGHVSLYWYRQALGQGPEFLTYFNYEAQQDKSGLPNDRFSAERPEGSISTLTIQRTEQRDSAMYRCASSNGQGLNYGYTFGSGTRLTVV.

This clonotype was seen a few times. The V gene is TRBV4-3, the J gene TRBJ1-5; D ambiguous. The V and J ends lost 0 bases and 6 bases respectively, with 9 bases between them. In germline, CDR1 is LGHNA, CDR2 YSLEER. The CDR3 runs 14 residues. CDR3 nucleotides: TGCGCCAGCAGCCAAGATCGTGAGAGTCAGCCCCAGCATTTT. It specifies CASSQDRESQPQHF.

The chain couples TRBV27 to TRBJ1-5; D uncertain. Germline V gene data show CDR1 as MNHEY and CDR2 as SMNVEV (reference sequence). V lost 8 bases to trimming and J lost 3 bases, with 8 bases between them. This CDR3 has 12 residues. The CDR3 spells CASGAANQPQHF. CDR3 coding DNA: TGTGCCAGCGGTGCCGCCAATCAGCCCCAGCATTTT.

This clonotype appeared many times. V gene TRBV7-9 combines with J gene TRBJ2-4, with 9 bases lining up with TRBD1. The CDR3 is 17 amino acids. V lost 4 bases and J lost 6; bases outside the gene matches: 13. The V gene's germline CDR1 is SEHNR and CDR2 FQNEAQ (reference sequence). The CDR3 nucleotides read TGTGCCAGCAGCTCCCCTAAACAGGGGGCGAAGCGAAACATTCAGTACTTC. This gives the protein CASSSPKQGAKRNIQYF.

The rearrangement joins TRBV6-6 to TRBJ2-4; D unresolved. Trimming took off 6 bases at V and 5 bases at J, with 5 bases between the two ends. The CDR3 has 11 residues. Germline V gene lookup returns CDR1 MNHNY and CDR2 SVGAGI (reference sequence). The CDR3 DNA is TGTGCCAGCAGCGACCAAAACATTCAGTACTTC. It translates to CASSDQNIQYF.

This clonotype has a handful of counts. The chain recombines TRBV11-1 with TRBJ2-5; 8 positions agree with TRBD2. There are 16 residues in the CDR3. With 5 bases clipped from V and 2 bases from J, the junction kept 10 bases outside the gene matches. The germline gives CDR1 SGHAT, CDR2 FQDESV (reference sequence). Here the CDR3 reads CASSPSKTSAQETQYF. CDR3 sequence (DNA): TGTGCCAGCAGCCCATCCAAGACTAGCGCACAAGAGACCCAGTACTTC.

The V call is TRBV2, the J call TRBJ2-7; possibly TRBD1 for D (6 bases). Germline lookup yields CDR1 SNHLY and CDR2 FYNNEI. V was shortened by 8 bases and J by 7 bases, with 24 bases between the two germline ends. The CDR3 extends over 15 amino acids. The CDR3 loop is CASLTPRDTSEEQYF. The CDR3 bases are TGTGCCAGCCTTACCCCCCGGGACACAAGTGAGGAGCAGTACTTC.

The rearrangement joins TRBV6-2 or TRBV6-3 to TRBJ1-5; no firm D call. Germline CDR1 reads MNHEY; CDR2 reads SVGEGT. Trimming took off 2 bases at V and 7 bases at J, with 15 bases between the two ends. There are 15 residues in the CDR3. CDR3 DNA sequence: TGTGCCAGCAGTTACGGTCTGGGAAGATACCAGCCCCAGCATTTT. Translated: CASSYGLGRYQPQHF.

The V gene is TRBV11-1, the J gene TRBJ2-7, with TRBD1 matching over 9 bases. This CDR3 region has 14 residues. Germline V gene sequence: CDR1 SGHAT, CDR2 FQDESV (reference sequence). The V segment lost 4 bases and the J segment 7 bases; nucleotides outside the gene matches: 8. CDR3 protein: CASSYATGGREQYV. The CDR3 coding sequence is TGTGCCAGCAGCTACGCCACAGGGGGCAGGGAGCAGTACGTC.

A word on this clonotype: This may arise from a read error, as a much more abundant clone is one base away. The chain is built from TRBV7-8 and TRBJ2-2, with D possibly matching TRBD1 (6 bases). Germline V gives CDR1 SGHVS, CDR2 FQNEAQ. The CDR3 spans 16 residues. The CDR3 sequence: CVSSLYGTQDTGELFF. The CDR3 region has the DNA TGTGTCAGCAGCTTATACGGGACACAAGACACCGGGGAGCTGTTTTTT.

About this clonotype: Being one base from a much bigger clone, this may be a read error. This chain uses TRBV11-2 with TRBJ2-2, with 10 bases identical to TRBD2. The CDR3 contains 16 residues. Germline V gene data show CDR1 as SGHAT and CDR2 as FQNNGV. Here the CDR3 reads CASSLGAGGFTGELYF. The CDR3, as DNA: TGTGCCAGCAGCTTAGGAGCGGGGGGGTTCACCGGGGAGCTGTATTTT.

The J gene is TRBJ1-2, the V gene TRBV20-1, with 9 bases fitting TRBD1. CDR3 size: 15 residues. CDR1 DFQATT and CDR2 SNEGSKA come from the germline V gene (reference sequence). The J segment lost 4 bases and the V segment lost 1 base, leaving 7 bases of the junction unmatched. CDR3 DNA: TGCAGTGCTAGAGCCGTGACAGGGGGTCTCTATGGCTACACCTTC. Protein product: CSARAVTGGLYGYTF.

Written as DNA, the CDR3 is TGTGCCAGCAGCTCTAGACTAGGCAATGAGCAGTTCTTC. Amino acid sequence: CASSSRLGNEQFF. This chain joins TRBV7-4 and TRBJ2-1, with D maybe TRBD2 (6 bases). The germline CDR1 and CDR2 sequences are SGHVT and SQSDAQ. The length of the CDR3 is 13 residues. V lost 4 bases and J 6 bases, leaving 10 bases between the germline ends.

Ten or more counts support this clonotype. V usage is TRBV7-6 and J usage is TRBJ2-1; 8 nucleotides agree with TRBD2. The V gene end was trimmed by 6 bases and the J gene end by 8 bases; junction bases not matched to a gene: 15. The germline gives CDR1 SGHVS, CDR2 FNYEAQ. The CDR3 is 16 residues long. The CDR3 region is CASSRSAGEKGDEQFF. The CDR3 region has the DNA TGTGCCAGCAGTCGATCAGCGGGGGAGAAAGGAGATGAGCAGTTCTTC.

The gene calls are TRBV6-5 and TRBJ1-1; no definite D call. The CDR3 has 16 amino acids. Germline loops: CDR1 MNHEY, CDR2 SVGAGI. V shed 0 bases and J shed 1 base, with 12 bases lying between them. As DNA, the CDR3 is TGTGCCAGCAGTTACTCCACACCGGACCCGAACACTGAAGCTTTCTTT. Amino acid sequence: CASSYSTPDPNTEAFF.

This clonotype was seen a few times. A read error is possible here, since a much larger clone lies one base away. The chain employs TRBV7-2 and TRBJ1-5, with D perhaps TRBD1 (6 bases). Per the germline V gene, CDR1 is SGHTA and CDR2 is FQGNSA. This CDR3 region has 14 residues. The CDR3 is CVSSSHRDNQPQHF. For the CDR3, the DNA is TGTGTCAGCAGCTCCCACAGGGACAATCAGCCCCAGCATTTT.